The 6 T cell receptor beta chains below were found in one sample sequenced in a study of T cell responses to AZD1222 COVID-19 vaccine. Profiled with immunoSEQ multiplex PCR; TCRdb holds only in-frame clones, not every one. The table lists tens of thousands of clones, more than 80% of them singletons. The specimen comprised peripheral blood, sampled 28 days after the second AZD1222 dose. The receptors here all came from an adult who received the AZD1222 COVID-19 vaccine.

This clone appeared a single time. The chain joins TRBV19 to TRBJ1-3; D is unresolved. V lost 5 bases to trimming and J lost 0 bases, with 11 bases between them. Per germline, CDR1 LNHDA and CDR2 SQIVND (reference sequence). The CDR3 loop spans 15 amino acids. The CDR3 region has the DNA TGTGCCAGTAGTGGGTCCCCGGACTCTGGAAACACCATATATTTT. Amino acids: CASSGSPDSGNTIYF.

The V gene is TRBV6-5, the J gene TRBJ1-2; D remains unclear. Germline CDR1 MNHEY, CDR2 SVGAGI. The CDR3 spans 15 residues. V was clipped by 2 bases and J by 3 bases, with 13 bases between them. The CDR3, as DNA: TGTGCCAGCAGTTACAGTCCGTTCGGGGACTATGGCTACACCTTC. Its translation: CASSYSPFGDYGYTF.

The rearrangement uses TRBV3-1 (or the pseudogene TRBV3-2) and TRBJ1-5, with no clear D. The CDR3 is 12 residues long. Germline V gene sequence: CDR1 LGHDT, CDR2 YNNKEL (reference sequence). V gave up 2 bases and J gave up 4 bases, with 3 bases separating them. As DNA, the CDR3 is TGTGCCAGCAGCCAACGGAATCAGCCCCAGCATTTT. Protein product: CASSQRNQPQHF.

CDR3 protein: CSAGHNYGYTF. CDR3 bases: TGCAGTGCGGGGCATAACTATGGCTACACCTTC. The chain recombines TRBV20-1 with TRBJ1-2; D may be TRBD1 (5 bases). Trimming pared 6 bases from V and 1 base from J, leaving 6 bases between. Per germline, CDR1 DFQATT and CDR2 SNEGSKA (reference sequence). CDR3 size: 11 residues.

The chain combines TRBV6-6 with TRBJ1-2; D unclear. The CDR3 totals 12 residues. Per germline, CDR1 MNHNY and CDR2 SVGAGI (reference sequence). V was trimmed by 5 bases and J by 7 bases, leaving 11 bases between them. The CDR3 DNA reads TGTGCCAGCAGTCGGGAAAAAGGTGGCTACACCTTC. Protein product: CASSREKGGYTF.

This clone has a single count. The chain employs TRBV29-1 and TRBJ2-1; 8 bases fit TRBD2. This CDR3 has 14 residues. Per the germline V gene, CDR1 is SQVTM and CDR2 is ANQGSEA. V lost 2 bases to trimming and J lost 9 bases; unmatched junction nucleotides: 9. CDR3 in DNA: TGCAGCGTTGAAAGAACGGGAGGGCCGGGTGAGCAGTTCTTC. Translated, it gives CSVERTGGPGEQFF.